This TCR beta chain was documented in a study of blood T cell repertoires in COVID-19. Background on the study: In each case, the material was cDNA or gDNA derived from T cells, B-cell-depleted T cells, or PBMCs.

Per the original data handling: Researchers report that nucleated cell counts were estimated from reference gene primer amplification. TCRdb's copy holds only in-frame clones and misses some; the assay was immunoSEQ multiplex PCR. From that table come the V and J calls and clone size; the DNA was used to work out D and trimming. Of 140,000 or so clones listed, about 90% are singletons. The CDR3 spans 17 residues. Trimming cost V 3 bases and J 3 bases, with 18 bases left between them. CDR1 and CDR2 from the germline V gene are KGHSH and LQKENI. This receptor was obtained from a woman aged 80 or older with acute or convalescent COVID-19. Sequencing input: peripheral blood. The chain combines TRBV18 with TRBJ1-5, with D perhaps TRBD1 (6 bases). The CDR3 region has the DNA TGTGCCAGCTCACCTTACTCAGGGGTTGGAGTCAATCAGCCCCAGCATTTT. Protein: CASSPYSGVGVNQPQHF.